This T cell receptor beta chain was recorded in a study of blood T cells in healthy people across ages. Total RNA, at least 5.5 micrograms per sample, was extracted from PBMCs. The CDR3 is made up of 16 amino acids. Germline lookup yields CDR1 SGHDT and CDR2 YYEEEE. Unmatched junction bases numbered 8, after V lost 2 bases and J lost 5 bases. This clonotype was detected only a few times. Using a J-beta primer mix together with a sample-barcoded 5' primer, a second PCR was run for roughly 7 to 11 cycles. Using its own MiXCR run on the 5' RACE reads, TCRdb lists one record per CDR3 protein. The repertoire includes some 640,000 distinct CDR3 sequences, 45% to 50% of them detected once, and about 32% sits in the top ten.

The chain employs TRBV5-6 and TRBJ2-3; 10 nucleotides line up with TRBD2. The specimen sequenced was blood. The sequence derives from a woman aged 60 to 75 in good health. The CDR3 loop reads CASSFSASGSGDTQYF. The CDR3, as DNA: TGTGCCAGCAGCTTTTCGGCTAGCGGGAGCGGAGATACGCAGTATTTT.